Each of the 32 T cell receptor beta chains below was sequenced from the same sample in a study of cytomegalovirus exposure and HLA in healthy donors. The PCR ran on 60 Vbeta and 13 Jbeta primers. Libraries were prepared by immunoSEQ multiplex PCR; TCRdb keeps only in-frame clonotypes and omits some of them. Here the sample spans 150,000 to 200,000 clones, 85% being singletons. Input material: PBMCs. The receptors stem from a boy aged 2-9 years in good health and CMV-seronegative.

CDR3 sequence reads: CAWSVETGPSPLHF. CDR3 DNA: TGTGCCTGGAGTGTCGAGACAGGGCCCTCACCCCTCCACTTT. The V gene is TRBV30, the J gene TRBJ1-6, with 7 nucleotides matching TRBD1. The CDR3 runs 14 residues. Losses at the gene ends were 0 bases for V and 10 bases for J; bases not matched to a gene: 6. Germline values: CDR1 GTSNPN, CDR2 SVGIG (reference sequence).

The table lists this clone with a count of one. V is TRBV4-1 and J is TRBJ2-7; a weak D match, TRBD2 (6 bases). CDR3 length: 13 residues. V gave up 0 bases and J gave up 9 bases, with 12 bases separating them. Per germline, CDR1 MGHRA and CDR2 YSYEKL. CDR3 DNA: TGCGCCAGCAGCCAAGATCAGGGACTGGTGCAGTACGTC. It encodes CASSQDQGLVQYV.

The CDR3 is CASTRSQLAGVFNEQFF. In nucleotides, the CDR3 is TGTGCCAGCACCCGTTCCCAACTAGCGGGAGTTTTTAATGAGCAGTTCTTC. This chain uses TRBV27 with TRBJ2-1; 11 positions match TRBD2. The J segment lost 7 bases and the V segment lost 7 bases, leaving 15 bases of the junction unmatched. CDR3 length: 17 residues. CDR1 is MNHEY and CDR2 is SMNVEV in the germline V gene (reference sequence).

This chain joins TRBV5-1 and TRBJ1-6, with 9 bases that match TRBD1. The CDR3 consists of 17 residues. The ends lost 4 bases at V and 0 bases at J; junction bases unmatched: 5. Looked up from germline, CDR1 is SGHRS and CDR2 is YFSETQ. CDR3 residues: CASSQDRGNSYNSPLHF. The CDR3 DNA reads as TGCGCCAGCAGCCAAGACAGGGGGAACTCCTATAATTCACCCCTCCACTTT.

CDR3 sequence reads: CASSPQEGAAGNTIYF. The CDR3 DNA reads TGTGCCAGCTCACCTCAAGAGGGGGCCGCTGGAAACACCATATATTTT. The chain has TRBV18 and TRBJ1-3; 7 bases map to TRBD1. The length of the CDR3 is 16 residues. With V trimmed by 3 bases and J by 2 bases, 7 bases remained unmatched. Germline CDR1 reads KGHSH; CDR2 reads LQKENI.

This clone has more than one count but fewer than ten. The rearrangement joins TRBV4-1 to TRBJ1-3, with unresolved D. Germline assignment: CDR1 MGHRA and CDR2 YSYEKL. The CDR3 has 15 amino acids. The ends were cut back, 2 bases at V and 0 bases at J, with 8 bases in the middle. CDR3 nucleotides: TGCGCCAGCAGCCAAATACACCTCTCTGGAAACACCATATATTTT. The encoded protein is CASSQIHLSGNTIYF.

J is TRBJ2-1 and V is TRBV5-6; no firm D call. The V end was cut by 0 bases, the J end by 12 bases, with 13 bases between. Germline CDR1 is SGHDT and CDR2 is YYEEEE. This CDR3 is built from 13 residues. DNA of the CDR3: TGTGCCAGCAGCTTGGCGGTCCCCATGCCGCAGTTCTTC. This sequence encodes CASSLAVPMPQFF.

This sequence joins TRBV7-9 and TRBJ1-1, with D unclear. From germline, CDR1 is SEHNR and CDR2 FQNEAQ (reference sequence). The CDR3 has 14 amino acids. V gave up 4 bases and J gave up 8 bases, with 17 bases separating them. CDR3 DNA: TGTGCCAGCAGCTCCGGGTTCAAGGCTCCCGAAGCTTTCTTT. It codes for CASSSGFKAPEAFF.

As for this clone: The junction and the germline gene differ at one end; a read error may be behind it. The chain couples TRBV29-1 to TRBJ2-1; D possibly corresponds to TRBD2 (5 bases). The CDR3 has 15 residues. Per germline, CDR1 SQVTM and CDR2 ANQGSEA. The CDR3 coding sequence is TGCAGCGTCGCTTCGATCGCTAGCTCCTCCAATGAGCAGTTCTTC. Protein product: CSVASIASSSNEQFF.

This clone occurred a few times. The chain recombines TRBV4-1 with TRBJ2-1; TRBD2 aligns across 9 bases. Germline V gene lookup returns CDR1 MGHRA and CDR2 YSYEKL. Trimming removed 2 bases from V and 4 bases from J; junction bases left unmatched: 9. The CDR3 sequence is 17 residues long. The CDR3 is CASSQWGGREGYNEQFF. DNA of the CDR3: TGCGCCAGCAGCCAATGGGGTGGGCGGGAGGGTTACAATGAGCAGTTCTTC.

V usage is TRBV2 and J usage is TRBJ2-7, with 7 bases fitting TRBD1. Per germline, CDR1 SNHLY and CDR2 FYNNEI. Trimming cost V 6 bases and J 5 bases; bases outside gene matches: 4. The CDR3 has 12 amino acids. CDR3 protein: CASRPGTDEQYV. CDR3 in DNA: TGTGCCAGCAGACCTGGGACAGACGAGCAGTACGTC.

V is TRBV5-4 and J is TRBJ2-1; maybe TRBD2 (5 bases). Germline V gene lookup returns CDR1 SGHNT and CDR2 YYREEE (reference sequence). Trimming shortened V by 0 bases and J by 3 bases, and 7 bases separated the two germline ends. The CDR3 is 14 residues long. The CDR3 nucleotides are TGTGCCAGCAGCTTGGTGGGGAGCTACAATGAGCAGTTCTTC. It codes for CASSLVGSYNEQFF.

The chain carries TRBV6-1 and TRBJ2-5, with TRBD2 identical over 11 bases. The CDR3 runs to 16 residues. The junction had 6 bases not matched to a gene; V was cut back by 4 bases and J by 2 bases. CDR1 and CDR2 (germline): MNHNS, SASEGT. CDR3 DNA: TGTGCCAGCAGTGGGCGACTAGCGGGACCGCAAGAGACCCAGTACTTC. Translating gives CASSGRLAGPQETQYF.

CDR3 residues: CASSSIAGGGNEQFF. CDR3 nucleotides: TGCGCCAGCAGCTCCATAGCGGGAGGGGGCAATGAGCAGTTCTTC. The J gene is TRBJ2-1, the V gene TRBV5-1, with 11 bases that match TRBD2. With V trimmed by 3 bases and J by 6 bases, 5 bases remained unmatched. The CDR3 spans 15 residues. Germline CDR1 SGHRS, CDR2 YFSETQ.

The CDR3 coding sequence is TGCGCCAGCAGTGGGGGGGGAGATACGCAGTATTTT. This encodes CASSGGGDTQYF. The chain carries TRBV10-1 and TRBJ2-3, with TRBD2 matching over 7 bases. Germline values: CDR1 WNHNN, CDR2 SYGVQD (reference sequence). The CDR3 loop spans 12 amino acids. V gave up 4 bases and J gave up 5 bases; unmatched junction bases: 0.

In DNA form, the CDR3 reads TGTGCCATCAGTGAGTCGAGATCGGACGAGCAGTACTTC. Protein: CAISESRSDEQYF. V usage is TRBV10-3 and J usage is TRBJ2-7; no reliable D call. From germline, CDR1 is ENHRY and CDR2 SYGVKD. CDR3 length equals 13 residues. With 0 bases removed from V and 5 bases from J, the gap between germline ends came to 8 bases.

CDR3 nucleotides: TGTGCCAGAGACGGGCGGGAGGCCCTAACAGATACGCAGTATTTT. It yields the protein CARDGREALTDTQYF. V gene TRBV6-4 combines with J gene TRBJ2-3; 8 bases match TRBD2. Germline V gives CDR1 MRHNA, CDR2 SNTAGT. This CDR3 is 15 amino acids long. Germline trimming cut 9 bases from V and 3 bases from J; bases unmatched to any gene: 11.

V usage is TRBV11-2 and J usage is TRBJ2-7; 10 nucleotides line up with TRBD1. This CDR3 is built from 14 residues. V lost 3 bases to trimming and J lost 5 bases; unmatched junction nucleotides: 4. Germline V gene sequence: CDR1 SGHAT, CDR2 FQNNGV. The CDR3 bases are TGTGCCAGCAGCTTTCGACAGGGGGCCCACGAGCAGTACTTC. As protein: CASSFRQGAHEQYF.

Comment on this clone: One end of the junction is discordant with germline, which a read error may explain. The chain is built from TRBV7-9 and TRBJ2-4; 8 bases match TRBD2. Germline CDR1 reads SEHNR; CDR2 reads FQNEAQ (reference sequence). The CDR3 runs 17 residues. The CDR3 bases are TGTTCCAGCAGCTTCTCCGGGAGGGGAGAAGCCAAAAACATTCAGTACTTC. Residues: CSSSFSGRGEAKNIQYF.

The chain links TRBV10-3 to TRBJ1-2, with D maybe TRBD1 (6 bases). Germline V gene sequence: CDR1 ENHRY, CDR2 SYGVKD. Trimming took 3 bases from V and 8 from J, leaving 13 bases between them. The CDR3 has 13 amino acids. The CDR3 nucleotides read TGTGCCATCAGTGAACGGGGACAAGAGGGCTACACCTTC. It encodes CAISERGQEGYTF.

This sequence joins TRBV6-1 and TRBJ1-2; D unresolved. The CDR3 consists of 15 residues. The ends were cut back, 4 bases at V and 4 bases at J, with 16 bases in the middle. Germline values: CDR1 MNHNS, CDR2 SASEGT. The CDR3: CASSGLRPASYGYTF. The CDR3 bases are TGTGCCAGCAGTGGACTGCGTCCGGCTTCCTATGGCTACACCTTC.

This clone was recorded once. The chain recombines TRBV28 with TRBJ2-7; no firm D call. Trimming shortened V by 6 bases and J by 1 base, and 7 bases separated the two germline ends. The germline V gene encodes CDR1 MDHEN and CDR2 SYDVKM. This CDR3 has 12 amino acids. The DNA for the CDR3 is TGTGCCAGCAGGTCAGGTTCCTACGAGCAGTACTTC. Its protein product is CASRSGSYEQYF. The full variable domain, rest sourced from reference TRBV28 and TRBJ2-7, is DVKVTQSSRYLVKRTGEKVFLECVQDMDHENMFWYRQDPGLGLRLIYFSYDVKMKEKGDIPEGYSVSREKKERFSLILESASTNQTSMYLCASRSGSYEQYFGPGTRLTVT.

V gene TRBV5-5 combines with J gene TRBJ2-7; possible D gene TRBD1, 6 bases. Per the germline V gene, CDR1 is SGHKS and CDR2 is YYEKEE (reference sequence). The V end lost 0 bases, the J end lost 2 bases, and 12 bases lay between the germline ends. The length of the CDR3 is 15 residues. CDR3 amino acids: CASSLEAGDTYEQYV. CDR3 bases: TGTGCCAGCAGCTTGGAGGCAGGGGATACCTACGAGCAGTACGTC.

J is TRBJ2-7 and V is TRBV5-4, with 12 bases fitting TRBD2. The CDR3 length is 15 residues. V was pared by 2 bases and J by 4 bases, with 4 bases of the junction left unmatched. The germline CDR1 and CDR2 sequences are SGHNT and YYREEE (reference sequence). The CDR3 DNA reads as TGTGCCAGCAGCTTAGGACTAGCGGGACCTTACGAGCAGTACGTC. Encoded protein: CASSLGLAGPYEQYV.

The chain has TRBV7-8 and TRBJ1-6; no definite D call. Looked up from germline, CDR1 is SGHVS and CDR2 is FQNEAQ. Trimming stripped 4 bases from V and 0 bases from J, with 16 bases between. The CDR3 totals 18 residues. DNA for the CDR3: TGTGCCAGCAGCTCCACCCCACCACGTAGCTCCTATAATTCACCCCTCCACTTT. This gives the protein CASSSTPPRSSYNSPLHF.

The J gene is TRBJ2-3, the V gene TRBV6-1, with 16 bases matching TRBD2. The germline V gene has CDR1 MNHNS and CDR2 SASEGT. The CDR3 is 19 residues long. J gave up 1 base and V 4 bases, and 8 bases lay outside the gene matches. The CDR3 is CASSVGLAGGVGGTDTQYF. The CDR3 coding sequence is TGTGCCAGCAGTGTGGGACTAGCGGGAGGGGTAGGGGGCACAGATACGCAGTATTTT.

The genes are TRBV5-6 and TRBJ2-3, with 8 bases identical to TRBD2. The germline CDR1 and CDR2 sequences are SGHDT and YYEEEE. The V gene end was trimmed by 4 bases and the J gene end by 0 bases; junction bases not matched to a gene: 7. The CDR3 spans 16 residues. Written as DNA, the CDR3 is TGTGCCAGCAGCGGGGGACTAGGGCTTAGCACAGATACGCAGTATTTT. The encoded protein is CASSGGLGLSTDTQYF.

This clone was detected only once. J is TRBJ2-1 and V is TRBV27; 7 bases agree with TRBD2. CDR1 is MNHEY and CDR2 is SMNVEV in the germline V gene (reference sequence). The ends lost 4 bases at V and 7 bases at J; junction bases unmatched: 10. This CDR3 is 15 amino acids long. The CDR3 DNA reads TGTGCCAGCAGTTGGGAGCGGGACCCTTGGAATGAGCAGTTCTTC. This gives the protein CASSWERDPWNEQFF.

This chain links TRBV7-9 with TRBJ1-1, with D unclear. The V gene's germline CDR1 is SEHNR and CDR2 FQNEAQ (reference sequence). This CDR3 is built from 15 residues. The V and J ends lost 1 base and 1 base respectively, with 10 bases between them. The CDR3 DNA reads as TGTGCCAGCAGCTTAGTTCGGGCGGGGAACACTGAAGCTTTCTTT. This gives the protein CASSLVRAGNTEAFF.

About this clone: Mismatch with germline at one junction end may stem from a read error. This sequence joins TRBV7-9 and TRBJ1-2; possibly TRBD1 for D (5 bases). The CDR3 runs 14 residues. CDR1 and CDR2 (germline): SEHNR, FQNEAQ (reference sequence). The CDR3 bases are TGTTCCAGCAGCTCGATGACAGTGGGCCATGGCTACACCTTC. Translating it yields CSSSSMTVGHGYTF.

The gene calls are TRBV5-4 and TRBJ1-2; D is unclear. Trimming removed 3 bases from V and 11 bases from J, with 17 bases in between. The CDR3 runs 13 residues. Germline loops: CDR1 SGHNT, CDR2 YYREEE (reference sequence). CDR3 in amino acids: CASSSGELSSYTF. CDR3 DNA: TGTGCCAGCAGCTCCGGAGAACTTTCTTCGTACACCTTC.

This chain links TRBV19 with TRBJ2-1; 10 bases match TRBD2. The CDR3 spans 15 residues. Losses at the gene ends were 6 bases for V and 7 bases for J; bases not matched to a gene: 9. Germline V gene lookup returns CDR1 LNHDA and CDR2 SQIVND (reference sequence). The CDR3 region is CASRASGSRRNEQFF. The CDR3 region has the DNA TGTGCCAGTAGAGCTAGCGGGAGCCGAAGGAATGAGCAGTTCTTC.